The clone carrying this T cell receptor (beta chain) appeared a few times. Its specificity is unknown. These data are taken from a study of identical twins. Study results and limitations: In cord blood, abundant beta clonotypes had fewer insertions; memory showed no trend.

Each CDR3 protein gets one entry after TCRdb re-called the 5' RACE reads with MiXCR. Of about 690,000 distinct CDR3 sequences listed, 21% are singletons. In addition, the sample was reused for a study of T cells expressing NK-cell markers.

The sequence was obtained from a woman aged 18 to 35 in good health. The source material was PBMCs.

The CDR3 protein is CASSLGAGGGEQYF. DNA for the CDR3: TGCGCCAGCAGCTTGGGAGCGGGAGGGGGCGAGCAGTACTTC. The V call is TRBV5-1, the J call TRBJ2-7; TRBD2 matches at 10 bases. This CDR3 is built from 14 residues. The junction had 3 bases not matched to a gene; V was cut back by 0 bases and J by 6 bases. CDR1 is SGHRS and CDR2 is YFSETQ in the germline V gene. The variable domain in full, completed from reference TRBV5-1 and TRBJ2-7, reads KAGVTQTPRYLIKTRGQQVTLSCSPISGHRSVSWYQQTPGQGLQFLFEYFSETQRNKGNFPGRFSGRQFSNSRSEMNVSTLELGDSALYLCASSLGAGGGEQYFGPGTRLTVT.